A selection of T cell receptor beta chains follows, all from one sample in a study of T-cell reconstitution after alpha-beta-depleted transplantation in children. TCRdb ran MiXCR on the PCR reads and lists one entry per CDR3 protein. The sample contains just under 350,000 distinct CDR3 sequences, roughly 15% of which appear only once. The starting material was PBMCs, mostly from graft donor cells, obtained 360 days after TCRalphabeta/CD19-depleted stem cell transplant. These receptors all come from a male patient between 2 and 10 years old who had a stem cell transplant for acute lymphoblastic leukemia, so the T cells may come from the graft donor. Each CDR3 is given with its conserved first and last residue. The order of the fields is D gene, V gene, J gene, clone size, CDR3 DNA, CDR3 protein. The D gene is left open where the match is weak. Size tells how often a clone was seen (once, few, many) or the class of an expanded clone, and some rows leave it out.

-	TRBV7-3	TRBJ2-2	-	TGTGCCAGCAGCCCACTTAGCGGCCGCAACACCGGGGAGCTGTTTTTT	CASSPLSGRNTGELFF
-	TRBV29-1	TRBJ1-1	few	TGCAGCGTTGGACTGTTTGAAGCTTTCTTT	CSVGLFEAFF
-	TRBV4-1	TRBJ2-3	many	TGCGCCAGCAGCCCTCCAGGGATAGCAGATACGCAGTATTTT	CASSPPGIADTQYF
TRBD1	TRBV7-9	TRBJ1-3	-	TGTGCCAGCAACCCAGCGCCCGGGACAGGTGGAAACACCATATATTTT	CASNPAPGTGGNTIYF
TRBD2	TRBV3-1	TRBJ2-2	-	TGTGCCAGCAGCCACGGTAGCGGGAGGGCCAGGGCCGGGGAGCTGTTTTTT	CASSHGSGRARAGELFF
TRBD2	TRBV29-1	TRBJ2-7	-	TGCAGCGTTGTTAAGACTAGCGGGGACCCCTACGAGCAGTACTTC	CSVVKTSGDPYEQYF
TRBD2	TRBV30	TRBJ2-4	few	TGTGCCTGGAGTGTATCGGGACTAGCTATGAGTGTTCAGTACTTC	CAWSVSGLAMSVQYF
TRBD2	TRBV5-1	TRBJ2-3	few	TGCGCCAGCAGCTTGCCACTAGCGGGAGGAGTGGATACGCAGTATTTT	CASSLPLAGGVDTQYF
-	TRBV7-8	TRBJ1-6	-	TGTGCAAGCAGCTTAAACTATGGATTCAATTCACCCCTCCACTTT	CASSLNYGFNSPLHF
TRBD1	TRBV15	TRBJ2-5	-	TGTGCCACCAGCAGAGAGAAACAGGGGTGGGTGGAGACCCAGTACTTC	CATSREKQGWVETQYF
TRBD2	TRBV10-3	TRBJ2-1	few	TGTGCCATCAGTGAGTTTCCCGGACTAGTCTACAATGAGCAGTTCTTC	CAISEFPGLVYNEQFF
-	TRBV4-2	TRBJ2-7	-	TGTGCCAGCAGCCAAGATTTGCATCTCTACGAGCAGTACTTC	CASSQDLHLYEQYF
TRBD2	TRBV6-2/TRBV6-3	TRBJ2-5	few	TGTGCCAGCAGTTACTCATCGGGGGGGGCCCAAGAGACCCAGTACTTC	CASSYSSGGAQETQYF
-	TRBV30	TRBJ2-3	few	TGTGCCTGGCTCACAGATACGCAGTATTTT	CAWLTDTQYF
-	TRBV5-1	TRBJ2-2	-	TGCGCCAGCAGCTTTAGCGCAACTAGCACCGGGGAGCTGTTTTTT	CASSFSATSTGELFF
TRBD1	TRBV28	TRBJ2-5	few	TGTGCCAGCAGTTCTTCACAGGGGGCAGAAGAGACCCAGTACTTC	CASSSSQGAEETQYF
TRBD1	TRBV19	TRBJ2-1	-	TGTGCCAGTAGTAGCGGGAAAGGGACAGGGCTCAATGAGCAGTTCTTC	CASSSGKGTGLNEQFF
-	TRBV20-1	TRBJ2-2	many	TGCAGTGCGAGAAGGCGTGCGAACACCGGGGAGCTGTTTTTT	CSARRRANTGELFF
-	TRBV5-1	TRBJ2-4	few	TGCGCCAGCAGCGGACTACAGGGGGGGAAAAACATTCAGTACTTC	CASSGLQGGKNIQYF
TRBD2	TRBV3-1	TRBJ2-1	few	TGTGCCAGCAGCTTCAGAGCGGGAGGCACCTACAATGAGCAGTTCTTC	CASSFRAGGTYNEQFF
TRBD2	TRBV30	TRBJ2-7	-	TGTGCCGGGACTAGCGGGAGCTACGAGCAGTACTTC	CAGTSGSYEQYF
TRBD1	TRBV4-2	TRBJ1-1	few	TGTGCCAGCAGCCAAGAGCAGGGGGCACTAAACACTGAAGCTTTCTTT	CASSQEQGALNTEAFF
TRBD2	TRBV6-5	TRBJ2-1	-	TGTGCCAGCAGTTACCGGGGACTAGCGGGAGAAGGGGAGCAGTTCTTC	CASSYRGLAGEGEQFF
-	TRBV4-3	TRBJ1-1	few	TGCGCCAGCAGCCAAGATTTAGGGGACGTCAACACTGAAGCTTTCTTT	CASSQDLGDVNTEAFF
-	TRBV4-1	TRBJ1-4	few	TGCGCCAGCAGCCTCCCCCGGAGCAAGATGTTTTTT	CASSLPRSKMFF
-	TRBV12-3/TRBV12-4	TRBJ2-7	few	TGTGCCAGCAGTTTACTAGTAGGCTACGAGCAGTACTTC	CASSLLVGYEQYF
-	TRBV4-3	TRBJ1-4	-	TGCGCCAGCAGCCAAGATCGCCGGGGAGGAACTAATGAAAAACTGTTTTTT	CASSQDRRGGTNEKLFF
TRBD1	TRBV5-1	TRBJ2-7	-	TGCGCCAGCAGCTTGGAGGACAGGGGGAACTACGAGCAGTACTTC	CASSLEDRGNYEQYF
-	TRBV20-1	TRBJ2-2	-	TGCAGTGCTGGAGACGGGAACACCGGGGAGCTGTTTTTT	CSAGDGNTGELFF
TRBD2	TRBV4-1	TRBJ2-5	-	TGCGCCAGCAGCCAAGTTACGCTAGCGGTTGGGGAGACCCAGTACTTC	CASSQVTLAVGETQYF
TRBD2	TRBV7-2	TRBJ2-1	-	TGTGCCAGCAGCTTATGGGGGGGGAGGGCCTACAATGAGCAGTTCTTC	CASSLWGGRAYNEQFF
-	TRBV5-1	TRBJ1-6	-	TGCGCCAGCAGCTTGGGACAGCTAAATTCACCCCTCCACTTT	CASSLGQLNSPLHF
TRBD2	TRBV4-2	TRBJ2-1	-	TGTGCCAGCAGCCAAGAGGGGGGGGGGAATGAGCAGTTCTTC	CASSQEGGGNEQFF
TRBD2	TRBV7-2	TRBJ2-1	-	TGTGCCAGCAGCCCGCCGCTCGGACTAGCGGGAGCAGGGTGGATCTTC	CASSPPLGLAGAGWIF
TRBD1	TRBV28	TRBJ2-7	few	TGTGCCAGCACGCCATGGGACAGGGGGAACTACGAGCAGTACTTC	CASTPWDRGNYEQYF
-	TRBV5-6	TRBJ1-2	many	TGTGCCAGCAGCGGTCCTGGACGGGTCAGCTATGGCTACACCTTC	CASSGPGRVSYGYTF
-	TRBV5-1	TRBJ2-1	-	TGCGCCAGCAGCTTGTCTGTCGGGCTCTGGCCGGATGAGCAGTTCTTC	CASSLSVGLWPDEQFF
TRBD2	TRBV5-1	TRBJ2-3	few	TGCGCCAGCAGCGAAACTAGCGGGAAAACAGATACGCAGTATTTT	CASSETSGKTDTQYF
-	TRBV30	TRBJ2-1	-	TGTGCCTGGTCCTTCCAGGGGTTAATCTCCTACAATGAGCAGTTCTTC	CAWSFQGLISYNEQFF
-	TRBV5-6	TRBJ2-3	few	-	CASKTFGAYTDTQYF
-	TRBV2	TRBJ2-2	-	TGTGCCAGCAGTGATGATGCCGATCGGAACACCGGGGAGCTGTTTTTT	CASSDDADRNTGELFF
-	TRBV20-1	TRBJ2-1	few	TGCAGTGCTAGGGTATCGCTAGTTTCCTACAATGAGCAGTTCTTC	CSARVSLVSYNEQFF
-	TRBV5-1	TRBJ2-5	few	TGCGCCAGCAGCTTGCGGCCCATATCGAGCTTTCTCCCGGGTAATTCGTTGCAAGAGACCCAGTACTTC	CASSLRPISSFLPGNSLQETQYF
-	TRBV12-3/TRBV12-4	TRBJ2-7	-	TGTGCCAGCGGTCTCGGCAGCCCCTACGAGCAGTACTTC	CASGLGSPYEQYF
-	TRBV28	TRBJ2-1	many	TGTGCCAGCAGTTTGTATCCGGCATTCTCCTACAATGAGCAGTTCTTC	CASSLYPAFSYNEQFF
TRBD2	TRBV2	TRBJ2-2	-	TGTGCCAGCAGTGTGGCTAGCGGTTACACCGGGGAGCTGTTTTTT	CASSVASGYTGELFF
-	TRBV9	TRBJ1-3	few	TGTGCCAGCAGCGTAGTGTCAGGGTCTGGAAACACCATATATTTT	CASSVVSGSGNTIYF
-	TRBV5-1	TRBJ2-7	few	TGCGCCAGCAGCTTGGAGACAGGCAGATCCTACGAGCAGTACTTC	CASSLETGRSYEQYF
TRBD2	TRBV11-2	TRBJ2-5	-	TGTGCCAGCAGCTTAGATGAGGGACTAGGGGCATGGGAGACCCAGTACTTC	CASSLDEGLGAWETQYF
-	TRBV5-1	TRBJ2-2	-	TGCGCCAGCGGGTACGGCGGGCGGGATCAGAGGAACACCGGGGAGCTGTTTTTT	CASGYGGRDQRNTGELFF
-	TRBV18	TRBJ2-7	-	TGTGCCAGCTCCCCCTTCGAGGGGTCCTACGAGCAGTACTTC	CASSPFEGSYEQYF
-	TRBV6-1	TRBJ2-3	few	TGTGCCAGCAGTAGACTTAGTTCCCGAACAGATACGCAGTATTTT	CASSRLSSRTDTQYF
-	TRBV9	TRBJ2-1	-	TGTGCCAGCAGCGTAGCTATACTAGGCCCCTACAATGAGCAGTTCTTC	CASSVAILGPYNEQFF
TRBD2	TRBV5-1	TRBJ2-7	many	TGCGCCAGCTATACTAGCGGGAGGCCGAGGGAGCAGTACTTC	CASYTSGRPREQYF
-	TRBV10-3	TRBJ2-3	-	TGTGCCATCAGTGGTGGGCGGACGACAGATACGCAGTATTTT	CAISGGRTTDTQYF
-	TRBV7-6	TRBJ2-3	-	TGTGCCAGCAGCTTTTTCGCCGGGCCGACTAGCACAGATACGCAGTATTTT	CASSFFAGPTSTDTQYF
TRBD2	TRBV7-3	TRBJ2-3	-	TGTGCCAGCAGCTTATGGCGGGAGCCCACAGATACGCAGTATTTT	CASSLWREPTDTQYF
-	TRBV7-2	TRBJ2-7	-	TGTGCCAGCAGCTCTTCGGAAGGGCCCTACGAGCAGTACTTC	CASSSSEGPYEQYF
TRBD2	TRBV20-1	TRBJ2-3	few	TGCAGTGCTCCGACGGGGGGGAGCACAGATACGCAGTATTTT	CSAPTGGSTDTQYF
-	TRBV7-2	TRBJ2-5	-	TGTGCCAGCAGTCCTCGGACTCAAGAGACCCAGTACTTC	CASSPRTQETQYF